Listed below are T cell receptor beta chains from one sample, sequenced in a study of blood T cell repertoires in COVID-19. Generated by immunoSEQ multiplex PCR, the TCRdb table keeps only in-frame clones and is missing some. Here the sample spans around 300,000 clones, around 90% being singletons. Sequencing was done on a sample of peripheral blood. These receptors were taken from a woman aged 35 to 49 who had recovered from COVID-19. The conserved cysteine and the conserved F or W are not part of the CDR3 here. The order of the fields is V gene, J gene, CDR3 protein.

V: TRBV7-9
J: TRBJ2-7
CDR3: ASSGPGQGVKSSYEQY

V: TRBV7-8
J: TRBJ2-5
CDR3: ASSLARQEETQY

V: TRBV7-6
J: TRBJ1-1
CDR3: ASSLAGGGNTEAF

V: TRBV28
J: TRBJ1-4
CDR3: ASSLVSQGAEKLF

V: TRBV7-9
J: TRBJ2-5
CDR3: ASSLAGRETQY

V: TRBV19
J: TRBJ2-1
CDR3: ASSTSGVPTEEQF

V: TRBV27
J: TRBJ2-7
CDR3: ASREGAGERY

V: TRBV30
J: TRBJ2-2
CDR3: AWRENGRVKGDTGELF

V: TRBV7-9
J: TRBJ2-7
CDR3: ASSGGLAGHEQY

V: TRBV6-2/TRBV6-3
J: TRBJ2-2
CDR3: ASSYSWLDNTGELF

V: TRBV6-2/TRBV6-3
J: TRBJ2-6
CDR3: ASSPLDTSVSGANVLT

V: TRBV5-1
J: TRBJ2-7
CDR3: ASSLDQGTTYEQY

V: TRBV28
J: TRBJ1-1
CDR3: ASSIMDRAAF

V: TRBV6-5
J: TRBJ1-2
CDR3: ASRPGTDYGYT

V: TRBV5-4
J: TRBJ2-4
CDR3: ASSLGGGGRGGIQY

V: TRBV5-1
J: TRBJ2-7
CDR3: ASSLYEGAVTEQY

V: TRBV10-1
J: TRBJ1-1
CDR3: ASSTGNTEAF

V: TRBV4-2
J: TRBJ2-3
CDR3: ASSQAQDAWDTQY

V: TRBV6-5
J: TRBJ2-5
CDR3: ASSYSPGHSQETQY

V: TRBV9
J: TRBJ2-7
CDR3: ASSATSQGGYEQY

V: TRBV5-4
J: TRBJ2-2
CDR3: ASSRDRTNTGELF

V: TRBV13
J: TRBJ2-5
CDR3: ASSLGAGGFVETQY

V: TRBV10-3
J: TRBJ2-5
CDR3: AISAPQETQY

V: TRBV18
J: TRBJ2-5
CDR3: ASSPTGYQETQY

V: TRBV6-2/TRBV6-3
J: TRBJ1-2
CDR3: ASSYGRVLNYGYT

V: TRBV3-1/TRBV3-2
J: TRBJ1-6
CDR3: ASSQQGSSYNSPLH

V: TRBV5-6
J: TRBJ1-1
CDR3: ASSFRIDSTEAF

V: TRBV5-1
J: TRBJ2-7
CDR3: ASSPGGTGVYEQY

V: TRBV30
J: TRBJ1-4
CDR3: AWSVQGVGEKLF

V: TRBV25-1
J: TRBJ1-6
CDR3: ASSAHRGSYNSPLH

V: TRBV7-2
J: TRBJ1-1
CDR3: ASRTGTGYTEAF

V: TRBV7-9
J: TRBJ2-3
CDR3: ASSAPEAKEQY

V: TRBV30
J: TRBJ1-6
CDR3: AWSSPTVNNSPLH